This is a list of T cell receptor beta chains from one sample in a study of OX40 agonist ivuxolimab in advanced cancers. Some clones are missing from TCRdb's copy, which holds only in-frame ones; the method was immunoSEQ multiplex PCR. In the table there are tens of thousands of clones, 85% to 90% of which are singletons. Sample: CD4+ or CD8+ T cells sorted from blood, taken in a trial of the OX40 agonist ivuxolimab. These receptors were taken from an adult with an advanced solid tumor such as melanoma, head and neck, liver or kidney cancer. The CDR3 runs from the conserved cysteine through the conserved F or W. D genes are given only for firm matches. Size is stated for part of the rows, as once, few or many counts, or as a class when the clone is expanded.

v_gene: TRBV15; j_gene: TRBJ2-1; d_gene: -; abundance: once; CDR3nt: TGTGCCACCAGCAGAGATTTATGGGCAAATGAGCAGTTCTTC; CDR3aa: CATSRDLWANEQFF
v_gene: TRBV16; j_gene: TRBJ1-2; d_gene: -; abundance: -; CDR3nt: TGTGCCAGCAGCCAATACGGGGGGCCCAGCGTCGGCTACACCTTC; CDR3aa: CASSQYGGPSVGYTF
v_gene: TRBV6-5; j_gene: TRBJ2-7; d_gene: TRBD1; abundance: -; CDR3nt: TGTGCCAGCAGTCCGACAGGGGGATACTACGAGCAGTACTTC; CDR3aa: CASSPTGGYYEQYF
v_gene: TRBV28; j_gene: TRBJ2-3; d_gene: -; abundance: -; CDR3nt: TGTGCCAGCAGTTTCTTAGATACGCAGTATTTT; CDR3aa: CASSFLDTQYF
v_gene: TRBV6-5; j_gene: TRBJ2-5; d_gene: TRBD2; abundance: -; CDR3nt: TGTGCCAGCAGTTACGGGACTCGGGAGGCGACCCAGTACTTC; CDR3aa: CASSYGTREATQYF
v_gene: TRBV19; j_gene: TRBJ2-1; d_gene: TRBD2; abundance: -; CDR3nt: TGTGCCAGTAGTATCCCTAGCGGGGGGAACAATGAGCAGTTCTTC; CDR3aa: CASSIPSGGNNEQFF
v_gene: TRBV19; j_gene: TRBJ2-1; d_gene: TRBD2; abundance: -; CDR3nt: TGTGCCAGTAGTAATGGCCAGACTAGCGGGAGTGTAGGGGGCTACAATGAGCAGTTCTTC; CDR3aa: CASSNGQTSGSVGGYNEQFF
v_gene: TRBV19; j_gene: TRBJ2-6; d_gene: -; abundance: -; CDR3nt: TGTGCCAGTAGTATCCCGATCCTCTCTGGGGCCAACGTCCTGACTTTC; CDR3aa: CASSIPILSGANVLTF
v_gene: TRBV6-5; j_gene: TRBJ2-2; d_gene: TRBD2; abundance: -; CDR3nt: TGTGCCAGCAGTTACCAAGCGGGAGTGGCCGGGGAGCTGTTTTTT; CDR3aa: CASSYQAGVAGELFF
v_gene: TRBV2; j_gene: TRBJ2-7; d_gene: -; abundance: -; CDR3nt: TGTGCCCTCTCCGGGACAAAATACGAGCAGTACTTC; CDR3aa: CALSGTKYEQYF
v_gene: TRBV5-1; j_gene: TRBJ1-5; d_gene: -; abundance: -; CDR3nt: TGCGCCAGCAGCTCCTGGATTAATCAGCCCCAGCATTTT; CDR3aa: CASSSWINQPQHF
v_gene: TRBV27; j_gene: TRBJ2-5; d_gene: TRBD1; abundance: -; CDR3nt: TGTGCCAGCAGTTGGGACAGGGACCAAGAGACCCAGTACTTC; CDR3aa: CASSWDRDQETQYF
v_gene: TRBV7-3; j_gene: TRBJ2-7; d_gene: TRBD2; abundance: once; CDR3nt: TGTGCCAGCAGCTTAACTGCGGGGGTCGAGCAGTACTTC; CDR3aa: CASSLTAGVEQYF
v_gene: TRBV5-1; j_gene: TRBJ2-1; d_gene: TRBD2; abundance: -; CDR3nt: TGCGCCAGCAGCTTCCCGACTAGCGGGGGAAGTGAGCAGTTCTTC; CDR3aa: CASSFPTSGGSEQFF
v_gene: TRBV5-1; j_gene: TRBJ2-1; d_gene: TRBD2; abundance: -; CDR3nt: TGCGCCAGCAGCTTAGGACTAGCGGGTGCCTACAATGAGCAGTTCTTC; CDR3aa: CASSLGLAGAYNEQFF
v_gene: TRBV19; j_gene: TRBJ2-3; d_gene: -; abundance: few; CDR3nt: TGTGCCACTAGGGGGAAGGAACCCACAGATACGCAGTATTTT; CDR3aa: CATRGKEPTDTQYF
v_gene: TRBV7-9; j_gene: TRBJ2-1; d_gene: -; abundance: -; CDR3nt: TGTGCCAGCAGCTTAGGTTCCGACCCAGGGCAGTTCTTC; CDR3aa: CASSLGSDPGQFF
v_gene: TRBV2; j_gene: TRBJ2-5; d_gene: -; abundance: -; CDR3nt: TGTGCCAGCGGGAGTTTAGAGACCCAGTACTTC; CDR3aa: CASGSLETQYF
v_gene: TRBV6-1; j_gene: TRBJ2-7; d_gene: TRBD1; abundance: -; CDR3nt: TGTGCCAGCAGCTGGGGCCCCGGGACAGGGGACGAGCAGTACTTC; CDR3aa: CASSWGPGTGDEQYF
v_gene: TRBV2; j_gene: TRBJ2-3; d_gene: TRBD2; abundance: -; CDR3nt: TGTGCCAGCAGCCGGGCAGTAGCGGGAGCCCCAGATACGCAGTATTTT; CDR3aa: CASSRAVAGAPDTQYF
v_gene: TRBV5-6; j_gene: TRBJ2-7; d_gene: -; abundance: -; CDR3nt: TGTGCCAGCAGCTTGGCCTTTACAGGGATCTCGTCCTACGAGCAGTACTTC; CDR3aa: CASSLAFTGISSYEQYF
v_gene: TRBV28; j_gene: TRBJ2-3; d_gene: -; abundance: -; CDR3nt: TGTGCCAGCAGGGGGAGTTGGGCTCCTACGCAGTATTTT; CDR3aa: CASRGSWAPTQYF
v_gene: TRBV5-1; j_gene: TRBJ1-1; d_gene: -; abundance: few; CDR3nt: TGCGCCAGCAGCTTGGGAGGGAACACTGAAGCTTTCTTT; CDR3aa: CASSLGGNTEAFF
v_gene: TRBV5-4; j_gene: TRBJ2-3; d_gene: TRBD1; abundance: -; CDR3nt: TGTGCCAGCACCTTAGGATTAGGGGGCAATAGCCCAGATACGCAGTATTTT; CDR3aa: CASTLGLGGNSPDTQYF
v_gene: TRBV4-1; j_gene: TRBJ1-4; d_gene: -; abundance: -; CDR3nt: TGCGCCAGCAGCCAAGATCCCGGGGCGATTAATGAAAAACTGTTTTTT; CDR3aa: CASSQDPGAINEKLFF
v_gene: TRBV27; j_gene: TRBJ1-1; d_gene: -; abundance: -; CDR3nt: TGTGCCAGCAGTCCGGGAGAATCTGTTTTCTTT; CDR3aa: CASSPGESVFF
v_gene: TRBV11-2; j_gene: TRBJ1-1; d_gene: -; abundance: few; CDR3nt: TGTGCCAGCAATTCTATTAAGGTATCGGCTTTCTTT; CDR3aa: CASNSIKVSAFF
v_gene: TRBV19; j_gene: TRBJ2-1; d_gene: -; abundance: -; CDR3nt: TGTGCCAGCAGTAGAGGAGCTTTGGCGGTCTACAATGAGCAGTTCTTC; CDR3aa: CASSRGALAVYNEQFF
v_gene: TRBV27; j_gene: TRBJ1-1; d_gene: -; abundance: -; CDR3nt: TGTGCCAGCAGTTTTAATGTTATGAACACTGAAGCTTTCTTT; CDR3aa: CASSFNVMNTEAFF
v_gene: TRBV11-2; j_gene: TRBJ1-5; d_gene: -; abundance: -; CDR3nt: TGTGCCAGCAGCTTATCTCCTGGACAGCCCCAGCATTTT; CDR3aa: CASSLSPGQPQHF
v_gene: TRBV27; j_gene: TRBJ2-7; d_gene: TRBD1; abundance: -; CDR3nt: TGTGCCAGCAGTTTCGGACAGGGGACCTACGAGCAGTACTTC; CDR3aa: CASSFGQGTYEQYF
v_gene: TRBV5-6; j_gene: TRBJ1-5; d_gene: -; abundance: -; CDR3nt: TGTGCCAGCAGCCTATCAGGGGATAGCAATCAGCCCCAGCATTTT; CDR3aa: CASSLSGDSNQPQHF
v_gene: TRBV11-2; j_gene: TRBJ1-2; d_gene: TRBD1; abundance: -; CDR3nt: TGTGCCAGCAGCTCCCTCGGACAGGGTGCTTGGGGCTACACCTTC; CDR3aa: CASSSLGQGAWGYTF
v_gene: TRBV18; j_gene: TRBJ2-3; d_gene: TRBD2; abundance: -; CDR3nt: TGTGCCAGCTCACCACCCCGAGCGGGGCTCACAGATACGCAGTATTTT; CDR3aa: CASSPPRAGLTDTQYF
v_gene: TRBV27; j_gene: TRBJ2-7; d_gene: TRBD2; abundance: once; CDR3nt: TGTGCCAGCAGTTTATCCCTAGCGGGTTCCTACGAGCAGTACTTC; CDR3aa: CASSLSLAGSYEQYF
v_gene: TRBV21-1; j_gene: TRBJ1-5; d_gene: -; abundance: -; CDR3nt: TGTGCCAGCAGCCCATGGACAGGGGCCCAGCCCCAGCATTTT; CDR3aa: CASSPWTGAQPQHF
v_gene: TRBV11-2; j_gene: TRBJ1-1; d_gene: -; abundance: once; CDR3nt: TGTGCCAGCAGCAAAGGACAGATGAACACTGAAGCTTTCTTT; CDR3aa: CASSKGQMNTEAFF
v_gene: TRBV6-1; j_gene: TRBJ2-7; d_gene: -; abundance: -; CDR3nt: TGTGCCAGCAAGCTGGGGACCTACACCTTCTACGAGCAGTACTTC; CDR3aa: CASKLGTYTFYEQYF
v_gene: TRBV27; j_gene: TRBJ1-4; d_gene: TRBD1; abundance: -; CDR3nt: TGTGCCAGCAGTTTATCTCCCCGCTCAAGACAGGGAGGTGAAAAACTGTTTTTT; CDR3aa: CASSLSPRSRQGGEKLFF
v_gene: TRBV27; j_gene: TRBJ2-5; d_gene: -; abundance: -; CDR3nt: TGTGCCAGCAGTTACCGGGACAACCAAGAGACCCAGTACTTC; CDR3aa: CASSYRDNQETQYF
v_gene: TRBV27; j_gene: TRBJ1-1; d_gene: -; abundance: -; CDR3nt: TGTGCCAGCAGTTTGGCCGGAGCCAACACTGAAGCTTTCTTT; CDR3aa: CASSLAGANTEAFF
v_gene: TRBV5-1; j_gene: TRBJ2-7; d_gene: -; abundance: -; CDR3nt: TGCGCCAGCAGCTTGGCGGACCCCTACGAGCAGTACTTC; CDR3aa: CASSLADPYEQYF
v_gene: TRBV7-9; j_gene: TRBJ2-7; d_gene: TRBD1; abundance: -; CDR3nt: TGTGCCAGCAGCTTAGTAGGGACAGGGGTCACCTACGAGCAGTACTTC; CDR3aa: CASSLVGTGVTYEQYF
v_gene: TRBV5-4; j_gene: TRBJ1-6; d_gene: TRBD1; abundance: -; CDR3nt: TGTGCCAGCAGCTTGGCGGGACAGGGGCCCTATAATTCACCCCTCCACTTT; CDR3aa: CASSLAGQGPYNSPLHF
v_gene: TRBV7-3; j_gene: TRBJ2-5; d_gene: TRBD1; abundance: -; CDR3nt: TGTGCCAGCAGCGTCTCAGGGGGCGCGTGGGAGACCCAGTACTTC; CDR3aa: CASSVSGGAWETQYF
v_gene: TRBV19; j_gene: TRBJ1-5; d_gene: -; abundance: -; CDR3nt: TGTGCCAGTAGTATAGGGTCTCGTAGCAATCAGCCCCAGCATTTT; CDR3aa: CASSIGSRSNQPQHF
v_gene: TRBV6-1; j_gene: TRBJ2-1; d_gene: -; abundance: -; CDR3nt: TGTGCCAGCAGTGAAACGCCAGCCCTGAATGAGCAGTTCTTC; CDR3aa: CASSETPALNEQFF
v_gene: TRBV7-9; j_gene: TRBJ1-1; d_gene: -; abundance: few; CDR3nt: TGTGCCAGCTCCATCGCAGGGGCTGTGTGGCGGGACACTGAAGCTTTCTTT; CDR3aa: CASSIAGAVWRDTEAFF
v_gene: TRBV2; j_gene: TRBJ2-7; d_gene: TRBD2; abundance: -; CDR3nt: TGTGCCAGCAGTGAACTCGGCGGGAGGGCCGCCTACGAGCAGTACTTC; CDR3aa: CASSELGGRAAYEQYF
v_gene: TRBV7-9; j_gene: TRBJ2-5; d_gene: TRBD1; abundance: -; CDR3nt: TGTGCCAGCAGCGGACCCCAGGGGGCGAGGGAGACCCAGTACTTC; CDR3aa: CASSGPQGARETQYF
v_gene: TRBV9; j_gene: TRBJ2-1; d_gene: TRBD1; abundance: -; CDR3nt: TGTGCCAGCAGCGCCCGACAGGGTCCGTCCTACAATGAGCAGTTCTTC; CDR3aa: CASSARQGPSYNEQFF
v_gene: TRBV9; j_gene: TRBJ1-1; d_gene: TRBD1; abundance: once; CDR3nt: TGTGCCAGCAGCGCCTATGGACAGGGTGGAGGTTGGGGCACTGAAGCTTTCTTT; CDR3aa: CASSAYGQGGGWGTEAFF
v_gene: TRBV30; j_gene: TRBJ2-7; d_gene: -; abundance: -; CDR3nt: TGTGCCTGGAGTGGGGACAACTACGAGCAGTACTTC; CDR3aa: CAWSGDNYEQYF
v_gene: TRBV6-4; j_gene: TRBJ2-7; d_gene: -; abundance: -; CDR3nt: TGTGCCAGCAGTGACTCCCGGGACGTAGTCTACGAGCAGTACTTC; CDR3aa: CASSDSRDVVYEQYF